This TCR beta chain was identified in a study of blood T cell repertoires in COVID-19. Here immunoSEQ multiplex PCR was the method, and the copy in TCRdb shows in-frame clones only, minus some. The table has 200,000 to 250,000 clones, approximately 86% seen once. Germline V lookup: CDR1 MGHRA, CDR2 YSYEKL. There are 17 residues in the CDR3. V shed 4 bases and J 0 bases; nucleotides not matched to a gene: 5. The chain has TRBV4-1 and TRBJ1-3, with TRBD1 identical over 11 bases. What was sequenced was peripheral blood. The source of this sequence is a man aged 55 to 70 with acute or convalescent COVID-19. CDR3: CASSLLGQGASGNTIYF. CDR3 bases: TGCGCCAGCAGCCTGCTAGGACAGGGGGCCTCTGGAAACACCATATATTTT.